This T cell receptor (beta chain) comes out of a study of cytomegalovirus exposure and HLA in healthy donors. 13 Jbeta primers and 60 Vbeta primers were used for the PCR. TCRdb's table, derived via immunoSEQ multiplex PCR, lists solely in-frame clones and lacks some. The table shows 150,000 to 200,000 clones, with about 90% occurring only once. This clone was picked up one time. The CDR3 has 14 amino acids. V gave up 5 bases and J gave up 5 bases; unmatched junction bases: 7. Per germline, CDR1 MNHEY and CDR2 SMNVEV (reference sequence). The chain uses TRBV27 and TRBJ1-1; 8 bases map to TRBD1. Sequences were obtained from PBMCs. The receptor's source is a boy aged 2 to 10 in good health and CMV-seronegative. The chain's CDR3 is CASSLQGARTEAFF. In DNA, the CDR3 is TGTGCCAGCAGTCTCCAGGGGGCGCGGACTGAAGCTTTCTTT.